This T cell receptor (beta chain) was identified during a study of T cell clonotyping in hematopoietic cell transplantation. The method was immunoSEQ multiplex PCR; TCRdb's version includes in-frame clones alone and lacks a portion of them. This table holds nearly 9,500 clones, approximately 96% found once. Samples: about 28 days before transplant, then days 30, 100 and 180 after. Findings and limits, study-wide: Few recipient clonotypes overlapped donors; over 95% were de novo at given depth. Cells were unsorted, so CD4 and CD8 contributions were not separated. After transplant, recipient diversity fell while pathologically expanded clonotypes grew through day 180.

Unmatched junction bases numbered 10, after V lost 5 bases and J lost 8 bases. The CDR3 extends over 16 amino acids. Germline V lookup: CDR1 LNHDA, CDR2 SQIVND (reference sequence). Concerning this clone itself: Its target is not known.

This rearrangement joins TRBV19 to TRBJ1-4; 11 nucleotides line up with TRBD1. The source material was peripheral blood mononuclear cells, sampled 100 days after allogeneic stem cell transplant. The clonotype comes from a male patient between 60 and 69 years old who had an allogeneic stem cell transplant from a related donor, so the T cells may come from the graft donor. Some clones in this sample may be carry-over from other donors' samples. CDR3 nucleotide sequence: TGTGCCAGTAGTCCCCGGGACAGGGGGGTCTACGAAAAACTGTTTTTT. It translates to CASSPRDRGVYEKLFF.